This TCR beta chain stems from a study of shared clonotypes between healthy human individuals. Study-level background: Every donor yielded three CD4 naive, three CD4 memory, two CD8 naive and one CD8 memory plate. Study observations and caveats: Against clonotypes common to all four donors, non-shared ones had lower generation probabilities.

There are 17 residues in the CDR3. V was pared by 5 bases and J by 9 bases, with 12 bases of the junction left unmatched. Germline loops: CDR1 SGHTA, CDR2 FQGTGA. A word on this clone: The antigen remains undetermined.

The authors distributed each subset's genomic DNA evenly over several immunoSEQ plates. Assay used: immunoSEQ multiplex PCR; TCRdb lists only in-frame clones, some missing. The repertoire holds approximately 340,000 clones, with less than 85% as singletons. This receptor was taken from a man aged 25-45 years in good health. Sequenced material: memory CD4+ T cells sorted from blood. Subset of the sample: CD45RA-negative fraction. This chain uses TRBV7-3 with TRBJ2-1; the match to TRBD2 covers 14 bases. CDR3 sequence: CASSPQRLAGGPIEQFF. The CDR3 DNA reads as TGTGCCAGCAGCCCCCAACGACTAGCGGGAGGGCCTATTGAGCAGTTCTTC.